A selection of T cell receptor beta chains follows, all from one sample in a study of CD8 T cells in Susac syndrome. TCRdb reprocessed the immunoSEQ multiplex PCR reads with MiXCR, giving one entry per CDR3 protein. This repertoire shows approximately 80,000 distinct CDR3 sequences, roughly nine tenths found once; its top ten account for 0.5% to 0.6%. Sequenced sample: CD8+ T cells from PBMCs. Receptors originate from a human donor with multiple sclerosis. The conserved cysteine and the conserved F or W are not part of the CDR3 here. Fields, in order: V gene, J gene, clone size, D gene, CDR3 protein. D genes are given only for firm matches. A row's size may be missing; if present it is once, few, many or a size class.

>TRBV24-1|TRBJ2-5|once|TRBD2
ATSALAGAAGETQY
>TRBV9|TRBJ1-2|NA|TRBD1
ASTQSGDSLYGYT
>TRBV14|TRBJ1-5|NA|NA
ASSQGTAGPQH
>TRBV19|TRBJ1-5|once|NA
ASSILGREDQPQH
>TRBV20-1|TRBJ2-7|NA|NA
SATLRDTDLREQY
>TRBV9|TRBJ2-1|NA|NA
ASSVGVNNEQF
>TRBV9|TRBJ2-7|NA|NA
ASSVGQASYEQY
>TRBV6-5|TRBJ2-1|once|TRBD2
ASSPLAGDDNEQF
>TRBV29-1|TRBJ1-1|NA|NA
SVDKGSYTEAF
>TRBV6-1|TRBJ2-6|NA|NA
ASSPPIGRLVSPGANVLT
>TRBV28|TRBJ1-2|once|NA
ASKGTPRDGYT
>TRBV5-1|TRBJ2-5|NA|TRBD2
ASSFLAGGTETQY
>TRBV5-1|TRBJ2-5|NA|TRBD1
ASSLGPGQQPQETQY
>TRBV11-2|TRBJ2-7|NA|NA
ASSLGQKTYEQY
>TRBV12-3/TRBV12-4|TRBJ2-5|NA|NA
ASSLRGWETQY
>TRBV27|TRBJ1-5|NA|NA
ASRARTAHQPQH
>TRBV6-6|TRBJ2-5|NA|TRBD2
ASSYSRLAGMETQY
>TRBV28|TRBJ1-2|NA|TRBD1
ASSPIMDRSYGYT
>TRBV12-3/TRBV12-4|TRBJ1-1|NA|NA
ASSAPTDNTEAF
>TRBV28|TRBJ1-2|once|TRBD1
ASSPERQGGQFRYGYT
>TRBV27|TRBJ2-1|once|TRBD2
ASSSGSNEQF
>TRBV5-1|TRBJ1-4|NA|NA
ASRPERGEKLF
>TRBV24-1|TRBJ2-2|NA|NA
ATSEDTNTGELF
>TRBV11-1|TRBJ2-2|NA|NA
ASSLTPAGELF
>TRBV4-2|TRBJ2-1|NA|TRBD2
ASSQDGAGGMGEQF
>TRBV6-1|TRBJ2-2|NA|TRBD2
ASSGASGGNTGELF
>TRBV12-3/TRBV12-4|TRBJ2-3|NA|NA
ASSSSGSSLDTQY
>TRBV10-3|TRBJ2-5|NA|TRBD2
AISEGTSGQETQY
>TRBV5-1|TRBJ2-3|once|NA
ASEDLMGTDTQY
>TRBV20-1|TRBJ2-1|NA|NA
SAKDLLSYNEQF
>TRBV4-3|TRBJ2-4|NA|NA
ASRESLSAKNIQY
>TRBV11-2|TRBJ2-2|NA|TRBD2
ASRFSAGELPTGELF
>TRBV6-6|TRBJ1-1|NA|NA
ATREGPRATEAF
>TRBV6-5|TRBJ2-2|NA|NA
ASSYESGVVLTGELF
>TRBV10-2|TRBJ2-1|NA|NA
ASSEWVDEQF
>TRBV19|TRBJ2-4|NA|NA
ASSIYQGIAQNIQY
>TRBV5-1|TRBJ2-5|NA|NA
ASSLEGVHRQETQY
>TRBV9|TRBJ1-2|NA|TRBD1
ASSAQGDYGYT
>TRBV15|TRBJ2-5|NA|NA
AAGNQETQY
>TRBV7-2|TRBJ2-7|NA|NA
ASSLEFLGYEQY
>TRBV23-1|TRBJ1-4|NA|TRBD1
ASNCTGDVTNEKLF
>TRBV19|TRBJ1-1|NA|NA
ASSLSGTLNTEAF
>TRBV2|TRBJ2-7|once|NA
ASSERPTGTYEQY
>TRBV6-6|TRBJ1-6|once|TRBD1
ASSPPTGAASPLH
>TRBV12-3/TRBV12-4|TRBJ2-7|NA|NA
ASTNRGSYEQY
>TRBV28|TRBJ1-1|NA|NA
ASSLAQRRTEAF
>TRBV11-2|TRBJ2-7|NA|NA
ASSLDHASPYEQY
>TRBV28|TRBJ2-7|NA|NA
ASRDSWDRTYEQY
>TRBV20-1|TRBJ2-1|NA|TRBD1
SASGTGVYNEQF
>TRBV7-9|TRBJ2-5|once|NA
ASPGPMEGETQY
>TRBV7-8|TRBJ2-1|NA|NA
ASSLVGGRISSYNEQF
>TRBV7-6|TRBJ1-1|NA|NA
ASSLASGSEAF
>TRBV11-1|TRBJ2-6|NA|TRBD1
ASSRDRGSGANVLT
>TRBV29-1|TRBJ1-3|NA|TRBD1
SVEDSMDRDSENTIY
>TRBV6-1|TRBJ2-7|NA|NA
ASSFGQGIYEQY
>TRBV7-9|TRBJ1-1|NA|NA
ASSLVLGANTEAF
>TRBV4-3|TRBJ2-7|NA|TRBD1
ASSLTRQGAYEQY